The source of this T cell receptor (beta chain) is a study of blood T cell repertoires in COVID-19 (dated by TCRdb to about 2020). Notes on the research overall: Samples covering the acute and convalescent phases of COVID-19 were provided by collaborators in the United States, Italy and Spain. Subjects who had been exposed to COVID-19, were actively infected with it, or had recovered from it provided the deeply sampled blood TCRbeta repertoires that made up the dataset. The material from the prospective study consisted of cDNA or gDNA derived from T cells, B-cell-depleted T cells, or PBMCs. Sample metadata almost always included a de-identified subject ID, COVID-19 status, age in years and sex. HLA class I and class II types, where available, came from metadata supplied by the sample provider rather than from assay-based typing. Samples came from the ongoing ImmuneRACE study (first 160 participants) plus 1,254 subjects from 6 global collaborators. The repertoires were released in a freely available public database meant as a resource for research on the immune response to SARS-CoV-2.

Sequences LGHDT (CDR1) and YNNKEL (CDR2) are obtained from the germline V gene (reference sequence). Clipping removes 4 bases from V and 4 bases from J, with 8 as the unmatched junction base count. Its CDR3 holds 16 amino acids, cysteine through phenylalanine. The retained sequence is limited to the CDR3, 48 bases, with the frame set at the first base. Overall study results and their limits: Clinical and demographic metadata were provided uncurated, with the amount varying by source and participant.

The collaborating institutions used their own protocols to collect whole blood in K2EDTA tubes. Collaborator samples were shipped for TCRbeta analysis as frozen whole blood, isolated PBMCs, or DNA extracted from either sample type. TCRbeta CDR3 regions were amplified from genomic DNA using the immunoSEQ Assay, a bias-controlled multiplex PCR. On the authors' methods: The number of nucleated cells in each sample was estimated from the amplification of reference gene primers within the assay. Sequence reads were collapsed and filtered to measure the absolute abundance of every unique TCRbeta CDR3 rearrangement. Productive Simpson clonality was computed per sample as the square root of Simpson's diversity index over productive rearrangements. TCRdb mirrors the immuneACCESS table, restricted to in-frame sequences. Some clones are absent from its copies; in checked studies, under half trace to an unresolved V gene, and the reason for the others is unknown. V and J calls and clone size follow that table, whereas D and trimming were derived from the DNA. The sample has roughly 97,000 clones on record, around three quarters of them singletons. 6.5% to 9% of the sample is taken by the ten largest.

Notes on this clone: The specificity of this receptor is unknown. Base-call qualities are not available, and no considerably larger clone is one nucleotide away.

Sequenced input: peripheral blood. The chain is made from TRBV3-1 (or the pseudogene TRBV3-2) and TRBJ2-3, and 10 junction bases match TRBD2. The TCR comes from a man between 65 and 79 years old with acute or convalescent COVID-19. The DNA sequence is TGTGCCAGCAGCCTGCCAGCGGGAGGGCCGTCAGATACGCAGTATTTT. Translated, it gives CASSLPAGGPSDTQYF.